These T cell receptor beta chains were read from a single sample in a study of T cells in Graves' hyperthyroidism and ophthalmopathy. TCRdb used MiXCR to reprocess the multiplex PCR reads, holding one entry per CDR3 protein. This table has roughly 740,000 distinct CDR3 sequences, 16% appearing once. Material: blood. These receptor sequences come from a young man with Graves' hyperthyroidism. Both conserved end residues are part of each CDR3. The D gene is left open where the match is weak. Not every row has a clone size; where given, it reads once, few, many or a size class.

v_gene	j_gene	abundance	d_gene	CDR3nt	CDR3aa
TRBV7-9	TRBJ2-1	.	.	TGTGCCAGCAGCTTAGTGTGGAGCTCCTACAATGAGCAGTTCTTC	CASSLVWSSYNEQFF
TRBV20-1	TRBJ2-5	.	.	TGCAGTGCAGCGACAGCTTCCCGAGACGAGACCCAGTACTTC	CSAATASRDETQYF
TRBV7-2	TRBJ2-2	few	.	TGTGCCAGCTTAGGGATCGGCGGGGAGCTGTTTTTT	CASLGIGGELFF
TRBV12-3/TRBV12-4	TRBJ2-1	many	.	TGTGCCAGCAGCGACTCGGCAAGGGTCAATGAGCAGTTCTTC	CASSDSARVNEQFF
TRBV27	TRBJ2-7	few	TRBD1	TGTGCCAGCAGTTTATCTGGGACAGGGACTAACGAGCAGTACTTC	CASSLSGTGTNEQYF
TRBV7-9	TRBJ2-7	many	TRBD2	TGTGCCAGCAGCTTTTCAGCGGGGTACGAGCAGTACTTC	CASSFSAGYEQYF
TRBV5-1	TRBJ2-3	many	.	TGCGCCAGCAGCTTATGGGGCGGCACAGATACGCAGTATTTT	CASSLWGGTDTQYF
TRBV27	TRBJ2-7	many	TRBD2	TGTGCCAGCAGGGGACCGGGACTAGTCTACGAGCAGTACTTC	CASRGPGLVYEQYF
TRBV4-3	TRBJ1-2	.	.	TGCGCCAGCAGCCAAGTTTTTCCGGGACCCTATGGCTACACCTTC	CASSQVFPGPYGYTF
TRBV7-9	TRBJ1-5	.	.	TGTGCCAGCAGCGGTGATCAGGGTATCAGTCAGCCCCAGCATTTT	CASSGDQGISQPQHF
TRBV2	TRBJ1-1	many	.	TGTGCCAGCAGTGAATTTCAGGGGCCTTACACTGAAGCTTTCTTT	CASSEFQGPYTEAFF
TRBV20-1	TRBJ1-2	few	.	TGCAGTGCTAGAGGCCAGGGGAGGTATACGACCAACTATGGCTACACCTTC	CSARGQGRYTTNYGYTF
TRBV19	TRBJ1-6	many	.	TGTGCCAGTAGTATAAGCAAGGGATCGGATTCACCCCTCCACTTT	CASSISKGSDSPLHF
TRBV6-1	TRBJ2-1	many	TRBD1	TGTGCCAGCAGTGAGGGACAGGGGGCTTATGAGCAGTTCTTC	CASSEGQGAYEQFF
TRBV20-1	TRBJ2-1	.	TRBD2	TGCAGTGCTAGAGATCTGCTAGCGGGGTACAATGAGCAGTTCTTC	CSARDLLAGYNEQFF
TRBV20-1	TRBJ1-4	.	.	TGCAGTGCTAGTTCCGGGGCGAGGGAAAAACTGTTTTTT	CSASSGAREKLFF